Shown below are 22 T cell receptor beta chains from a single sample sequenced in a study of blood T cell repertoires in COVID-19. Clones were sequenced by immunoSEQ multiplex PCR, and TCRdb holds only the in-frame ones, with some missing. This repertoire shows around 140,000 clones, approximately 90% found once; its top ten account for 4.3%. Sequenced input: PBMCs or T cells enriched from blood (not recorded which). These receptors all stem from a man between 45 and 60 years old who had recovered from COVID-19.

This clone has only one observation. The gene calls are TRBV7-9 and TRBJ1-1, with 7 bases identical to TRBD1. The CDR3 has 13 residues. V was pared by 11 bases and J by 3 bases, with 9 bases of the junction left unmatched. Germline-derived CDR1 and CDR2 are SEHNR and FQNEAQ (reference sequence). The CDR3 sequence: CACQRGQDTEAFF. As DNA, the CDR3 is TGTGCCTGCCAAAGGGGGCAGGACACTGAAGCTTTCTTT.

The chain is built from TRBV5-1 and TRBJ1-1; TRBD1 might be the D (6 bases). Germline V gene lookup returns CDR1 SGHRS and CDR2 YFSETQ. The CDR3 totals 14 residues. Trimming shortened V by 6 bases and J by 3 bases, and 15 bases separated the two germline ends. Here the CDR3 reads CASTEQGADTEAFF. In nucleotides, the CDR3 is TGCGCCAGCACCGAACAGGGTGCAGACACTGAAGCTTTCTTT.

The V and J genes are TRBV4-3 and TRBJ2-5, with TRBD2 matching over 7 bases. The germline CDR1 and CDR2 sequences are LGHNA and YSLEER. The trim removed 1 base at V and 4 bases at J, leaving 12 bases unmatched. This CDR3 spans 17 amino acids. CDR3 in amino acids: CASSQGDGGSIRETQYF. In DNA, the CDR3 is TGCGCCAGCAGCCAAGGGGATGGCGGGAGTATTCGAGAGACCCAGTACTTC.

The V gene is TRBV28, the J gene TRBJ1-2, with TRBD1 identical over 7 bases. Trimming took 5 bases from V and 6 from J; bases not matched to a gene: 9. Germline V lookup: CDR1 MDHEN, CDR2 SYDVKM. The CDR3 length is 14 residues. CDR3 nucleotide sequence: TGTGCCAGCAGTAATTACCGGGACAGAGATGGCTACACCTTC. It is translated as CASSNYRDRDGYTF.

V is TRBV28 and J is TRBJ2-5, with 11 bases that match TRBD2. The CDR3 has 18 amino acids. Germline V gene data show CDR1 as MDHEN and CDR2 as SYDVKM. V lost 3 bases to trimming and J lost 5 bases; unmatched junction nucleotides: 14. The CDR3 DNA reads as TGTGCCAGCAGTTTCGGAGGGGCTAGCGGGGGGAAGAGGGAGACCCAGTACTTC. Translating it yields CASSFGGASGGKRETQYF.

V gene TRBV4-1 combines with J gene TRBJ2-7, with D perhaps TRBD1 (6 bases). This CDR3 is 14 amino acids long. Germline CDR1 MGHRA, CDR2 YSYEKL. V lost 4 bases and J lost 5, with 15 bases in between. CDR3 loop: CASSRNSQGHEQYV. In nucleotides, the CDR3 is TGCGCCAGCAGCCGCAACTCACAGGGCCACGAGCAGTACGTC.

This clone was counted a single time. The chain has TRBV14 and TRBJ1-1; the D gene is possibly TRBD1 (6 bases). Germline CDR1 is SGHDN and CDR2 is FVKESK. Deletions cut 0 bases from V and 0 bases from J, with 17 bases between. The CDR3 consists of 18 residues. In nucleotides, the CDR3 is TGTGCCAGCAGCCAAGAAGCGAGGGGGAGGGTTATGAACACTGAAGCTTTCTTT. Protein product: CASSQEARGRVMNTEAFF.

The chain uses TRBV7-2 and TRBJ1-2, with 8 bases fitting TRBD1. The CDR3 loop spans 15 amino acids. The V segment lost 3 bases and the J segment 6 bases; nucleotides outside the gene matches: 9. Germline loops: CDR1 SGHTA, CDR2 FQGNSA. The CDR3 spells CASSLGPGGADGYTF. The CDR3 nucleotides are TGTGCCAGCAGCTTGGGGCCAGGGGGCGCTGATGGCTACACCTTC.

CDR3 bases: TGTGCCAGCAGCCTGACAGATAACTATGGCTACACCTTC. Translation: CASSLTDNYGYTF. The chain employs TRBV5-8 and TRBJ1-2, with a tentative D call TRBD1 (5 bases). This CDR3 has 13 residues. Trimming took 4 bases from V and 1 from J, leaving 8 bases between them. Germline V gene data show CDR1 as SGHTS and CDR2 as YDEGEE.

This chain links TRBV5-1 with TRBJ2-7; D gene ambiguous. This CDR3 is built from 14 residues. V shed 0 bases and J shed 2 bases, with 9 bases lying between them. Germline values: CDR1 SGHRS, CDR2 YFSETQ. The CDR3 region has the DNA TGCGCCAGCAGCTTGGTTGTTACTCCCTACGAGCAGTACTTC. It is translated as CASSLVVTPYEQYF.

The V gene is TRBV30, the J gene TRBJ2-5; 12 bases are a match to TRBD2. CDR3 length: 15 residues. The V gene end was trimmed by 3 bases and the J gene end by 5 bases; junction bases not matched to a gene: 7. The V gene's germline CDR1 is GTSNPN and CDR2 SVGIG (reference sequence). The CDR3 DNA sequence: TGTGCCTGGAGCACTAGCGGGAGGTATCGGGAGACCCAGTACTTC. Its translation: CAWSTSGRYRETQYF.

The V gene is TRBV18, the J gene TRBJ2-7; 14 bases are a match to TRBD2. V lost 3 bases and J lost 7; bases outside the gene matches: 8. The germline V gene has CDR1 KGHSH and CDR2 LQKENI. The CDR3 consists of 16 residues. The CDR3 loop reads CASSPPGLAGAGEQYF. The CDR3 DNA reads as TGTGCCAGCTCACCCCCGGGACTAGCGGGAGCAGGAGAGCAGTACTTC.

J is TRBJ1-2 and V is TRBV28; D is perhaps TRBD1 (6 bases). The CDR3 extends over 15 amino acids. The V end was cut by 6 bases, the J end by 2 bases, with 16 bases between. Looked up from germline, CDR1 is MDHEN and CDR2 is SYDVKM. As DNA, the CDR3 is TGTGCCAGCAGCCCCACCGGGGGGCGGAACTATGGCTACACCTTC. Protein: CASSPTGGRNYGYTF.

This chain connects TRBV7-2 to TRBJ1-6; TRBD1 might be the D (6 bases). This CDR3 is 17 amino acids long. V was pared by 2 bases and J by 9 bases, with 20 bases between. In germline, CDR1 is SGHTA, CDR2 FQGNSA. The CDR3 sequence is CASSLYSQTGMASPLHF. The DNA for the CDR3 is TGTGCCAGCAGCTTATACTCGCAAACAGGGATGGCTTCACCCCTCCACTTT.

The rearrangement uses TRBV5-5 and TRBJ1-2; D is unresolved. This CDR3 has 15 residues. Germline loops: CDR1 SGHKS, CDR2 YYEKEE (reference sequence). V was clipped by 0 bases and J by 4 bases, with 13 bases between them. In DNA form, the CDR3 reads TGTGCCAGCAGCTTGGCGAACACGATGATCTATGGCTACACCTTC. It yields the protein CASSLANTMIYGYTF. The whole variable domain, remainder taken from reference TRBV5-5 and TRBJ1-2, is DAGVTQSPTHLIKTRGQQVTLRCSPISGHKSVSWYQQVLGQGPQFIFQYYEKEERGRGNFPDRFSARQFPNYSSELNVNALLLGDSALYLCASSLANTMIYGYTFGSGTRLTVV.

The chain employs TRBV30 and TRBJ2-1, with D hard to call. CDR1 and CDR2 (germline): GTSNPN, SVGIG (reference sequence). The ends were cut back, 6 bases at V and 1 base at J, with 13 bases in the middle. The CDR3 totals 14 residues. The DNA of the CDR3 is TGTGCCTGTGCGACACTGTCTTCCTACAATGAGCAGTTCTTC. Amino acids: CACATLSSYNEQFF.

V gene TRBV19 combines with J gene TRBJ1-5, with 12 nucleotides matching TRBD1. CDR1 and CDR2 from the germline V gene are LNHDA and SQIVND (reference sequence). The CDR3 is made up of 17 amino acids. After removal of 9 bases from V and 3 bases from J, the junction contained 12 bases not matched to a gene. For the CDR3, the DNA is TGTGCCAGCCGTAACTTCCGGGACAGGGGGCCCAATCAGCCCCAGCATTTT. This codes for CASRNFRDRGPNQPQHF. Full variable domain (remainder filled in from reference TRBV19 and TRBJ1-5): DGGITQSPKYLFRKEGQNVTLSCEQNLNHDAMYWYRQDPGQGLRLIYYSQIVNDFQKGDIAEGYSVSREKKESFPLTVTSAQKNPTAFYLCASRNFRDRGPNQPQHFGDGTRLSIL.

This chain joins TRBV6-5 and TRBJ1-1; 7 bases match TRBD1. The CDR3 is 14 amino acids. Losses at the gene ends were 6 bases for V and 2 bases for J; bases not matched to a gene: 6. Germline V lookup: CDR1 MNHEY, CDR2 SVGAGI. The CDR3 sequence: CASRRQGLNTEAFF. In nucleotides, the CDR3 is TGTGCCAGCAGACGACAGGGCCTAAACACTGAAGCTTTCTTT.

This chain uses TRBV27 with TRBJ1-5; no clear D gene. Germline V gene data show CDR1 as MNHEY and CDR2 as SMNVEV (reference sequence). V lost 2 bases and J 7 bases, leaving 12 bases between the germline ends. CDR3 size: 14 residues. This CDR3 reads CASSLMAVQQPQHF. For the CDR3, the DNA is TGTGCCAGCAGTTTAATGGCAGTCCAGCAGCCCCAGCATTTT.

V and J are TRBV6-5 and TRBJ2-3; 8 bases match TRBD1. The CDR3 runs 14 residues. CDR1 MNHEY and CDR2 SVGAGI come from the germline V gene. Trimming at V came to 6 bases and at J to 5 bases, leaving 7 bases not matched to a gene. The DNA for the CDR3 is TGTGCCAGCAGGATCAGGGGGCAAGTAGATACGCAGTATTTT. It yields the protein CASRIRGQVDTQYF.

J is TRBJ2-6 and V is TRBV7-3; 7 bases map to TRBD1. V shed 5 bases, J shed 0 bases, and the junction held 4 bases outside the gene matches. The germline gives CDR1 SGHTA, CDR2 FQGTGA. The CDR3 runs 16 residues. The CDR3 loop is CASSLDRASGANVLTF. The CDR3 nucleotides read TGTGCCAGCAGCCTCGACAGGGCCTCTGGGGCCAACGTCCTGACTTTC.

J is TRBJ1-1 and V is TRBV28; D not resolved. Germline V lookup: CDR1 MDHEN, CDR2 SYDVKM. Trimming removed 10 bases from V and 6 bases from J, with 18 bases in between. This CDR3 spans 13 amino acids. CDR3 sequence: CATPPPGRSEAFF. The CDR3 DNA follows: TGTGCCACCCCTCCGCCGGGGAGATCTGAAGCTTTCTTT.